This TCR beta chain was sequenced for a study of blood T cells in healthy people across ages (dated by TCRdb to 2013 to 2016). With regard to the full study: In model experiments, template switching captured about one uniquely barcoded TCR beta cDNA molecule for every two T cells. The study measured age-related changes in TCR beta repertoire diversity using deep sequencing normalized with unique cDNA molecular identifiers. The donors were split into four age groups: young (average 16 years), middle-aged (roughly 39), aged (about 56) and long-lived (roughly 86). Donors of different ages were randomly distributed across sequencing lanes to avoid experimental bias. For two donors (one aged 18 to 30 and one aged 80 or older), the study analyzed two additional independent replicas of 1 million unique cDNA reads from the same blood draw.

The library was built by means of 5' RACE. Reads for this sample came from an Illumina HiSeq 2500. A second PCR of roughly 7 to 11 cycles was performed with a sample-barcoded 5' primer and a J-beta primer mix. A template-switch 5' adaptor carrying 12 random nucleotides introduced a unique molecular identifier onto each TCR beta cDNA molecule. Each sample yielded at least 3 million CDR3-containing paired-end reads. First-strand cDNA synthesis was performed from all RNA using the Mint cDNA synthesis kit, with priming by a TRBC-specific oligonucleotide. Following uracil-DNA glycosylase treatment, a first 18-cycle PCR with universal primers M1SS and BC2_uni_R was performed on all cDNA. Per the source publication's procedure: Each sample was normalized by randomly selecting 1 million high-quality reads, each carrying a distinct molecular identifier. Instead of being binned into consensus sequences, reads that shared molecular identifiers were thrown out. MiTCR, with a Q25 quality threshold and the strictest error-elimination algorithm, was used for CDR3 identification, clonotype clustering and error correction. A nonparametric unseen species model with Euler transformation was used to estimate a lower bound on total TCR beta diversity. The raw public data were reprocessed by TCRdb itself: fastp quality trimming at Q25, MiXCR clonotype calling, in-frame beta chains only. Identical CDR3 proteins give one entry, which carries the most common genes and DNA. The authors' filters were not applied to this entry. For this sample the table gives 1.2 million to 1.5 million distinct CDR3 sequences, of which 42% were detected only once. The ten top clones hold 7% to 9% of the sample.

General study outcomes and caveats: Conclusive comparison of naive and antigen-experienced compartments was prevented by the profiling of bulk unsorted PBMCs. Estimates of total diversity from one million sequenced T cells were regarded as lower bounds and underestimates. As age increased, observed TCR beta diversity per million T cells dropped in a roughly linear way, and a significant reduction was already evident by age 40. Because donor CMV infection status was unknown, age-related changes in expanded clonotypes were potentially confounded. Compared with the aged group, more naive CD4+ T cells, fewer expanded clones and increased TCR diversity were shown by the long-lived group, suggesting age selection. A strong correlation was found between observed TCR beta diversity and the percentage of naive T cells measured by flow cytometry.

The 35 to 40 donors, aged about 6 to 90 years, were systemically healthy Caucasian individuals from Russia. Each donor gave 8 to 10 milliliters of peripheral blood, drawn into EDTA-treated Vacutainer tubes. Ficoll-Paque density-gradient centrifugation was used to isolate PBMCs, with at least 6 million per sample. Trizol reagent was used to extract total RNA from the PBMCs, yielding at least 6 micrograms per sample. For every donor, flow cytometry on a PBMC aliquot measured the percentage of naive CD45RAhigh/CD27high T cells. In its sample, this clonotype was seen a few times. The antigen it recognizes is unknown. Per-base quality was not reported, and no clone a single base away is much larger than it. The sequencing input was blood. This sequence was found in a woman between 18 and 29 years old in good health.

The DNA is TGTGCCAGCAGCTTAGGAGTAGCGGGAGAGGATACGCAGTATTTT. Translated, this gives CASSLGVAGEDTQYF. Here the chain combines TRBV7-2 and TRBJ2-3; 9 central nucleotides agree with TRBD2. The CDR3 holds 15 amino acids from the cysteine to the phenylalanine. Of all the DNA, just the CDR3 is kept, 45 bases in frame from base 1. Trimming accounts for 1 base at V and 6 bases at J, while the number of junction bases matched to no gene is 5. Looking up the germline V gene yields CDR1 SGHTA and CDR2 FQGNSA.